This TCR beta chain came from a study of T cells in Graves' hyperthyroidism and ophthalmopathy. This clonotype appeared many times. The CDR3 extends over 14 amino acids. V gave up 0 bases and J gave up 5 bases; unmatched junction bases: 3. Per germline, CDR1 LGHDT and CDR2 YNNKEL (reference sequence). RNA transcripts were the template for amplifying TCR beta CDR3 regions. The TCR CDR3 first-round RT-PCR relied on the HTBI primer set. One entry per CDR3 protein results from TCRdb running MiXCR on the multiplex PCR reads. This table holds some 700,000 distinct CDR3 sequences, around 16% found once. Graves' hyperthyroidism showing no ophthalmopathy progression within 18 months was considered stable.

The V and J genes are TRBV3-1 and TRBJ2-5; 7 positions match TRBD2. The source material was blood. This TCR derives from a man aged 45 to 65 with Graves' hyperthyroidism. CDR3 nucleotides: TGTGCCAGCAGCCAAGAAACTAGCGAGGAGACCCAGTACTTC. Its translation is CASSQETSEETQYF.